This TCR beta chain is from a study of graft-versus-host responses after intestinal transplantation. The overall study: Transplants given to recipients were multivisceral, liver-intestinal, or isolated intestinal. Induction with anti-thymocyte globulin, then tacrolimus and steroids for approximately three years, was given to all recipients.

Findings of the study overall: In patients with graft-donor T cell macrochimerism, allograft graft-versus-host to host-versus-graft clonal ratios were high. Investigators detected GvH clones in recipient marrow, with some emerging earlier in ileum or blood.

With respect to this clone: Its antigen is as yet unknown.

Looked up from germline, CDR1 is SGHVS and CDR2 is FNYEAQ. CDR3 length equals 14 residues. V shed 5 bases and J 7 bases; nucleotides not matched to a gene: 3. Clones were sequenced by immunoSEQ multiplex PCR, and TCRdb holds only the in-frame ones, with some missing. The repertoire holds approximately 130,000 clones, with around nine tenths as singletons. This sample comprised unstimulated CD4+ T cells sorted from spleen or lymph node cells, obtained before intestinal transplant. The V and J genes are TRBV7-6 and TRBJ1-6, with 9 bases aligning to TRBD1. This sequence was found in a human donor who received an intestinal transplant. DNA for the CDR3: TGTGCCAGCAGCCGACAGGGGGTAAATTCACCCCTCCACTTT. Translation: CASSRQGVNSPLHF.